These 27 T cell receptor beta chains share one sample of origin, sequenced in a study of cytomegalovirus exposure and HLA in healthy donors. A multiplex PCR was run with 60 Vbeta primers and 13 Jbeta primers. The table came from immunoSEQ multiplex PCR; TCRdb's copy has only in-frame clones and leaves some out. The sample comprises more than 80,000 clones, approximately 83% of which are singletons, and 3% to 4.5% rests with the top ten. What was sequenced was PBMCs. The receptors shown here come from a female donor in good health and CMV-seropositive.

V is TRBV29-1 and J is TRBJ2-3, with D perhaps matching TRBD1 (6 bases). Germline-derived CDR1 and CDR2 are SQVTM and ANQGSEA. Trimming stripped 4 bases from V and 2 bases from J, with 13 bases between. The CDR3 sequence is 14 residues long. The CDR3 bases are TGCAGCGTTGGGTGGGGGCGCGACACAGATACGCAGTATTTT. This encodes CSVGWGRDTDTQYF.

The V call is TRBV14, the J call TRBJ2-7; tentative D call: TRBD1 (6 bases). The V end lost 1 base, the J end lost 6 bases, and 13 bases lay between the germline ends. The CDR3 has 14 amino acids. Germline lookup yields CDR1 SGHDN and CDR2 FVKESK. Here the CDR3 reads CASSQVGRGSEQYF. DNA of the CDR3: TGTGCCAGCAGCCAAGTAGGCAGGGGTTCCGAGCAGTACTTC. The full variable domain, completed using reference TRBV14 and TRBJ2-7, is EAGVTQFPSHSVIEKGQTVTLRCDPISGHDNLYWYRRVMGKEIKFLLHFVKESKQDESGMPNNRFLAERTGGTYSTLKVQPAELEDSGVYFCASSQVGRGSEQYFGPGTRLTVT.

The rearrangement joins TRBV2 to TRBJ1-2; TRBD1 matches 10 bases. CDR3 size: 16 residues. Germline lookup yields CDR1 SNHLY and CDR2 FYNNEI. The J segment lost 7 bases and the V segment lost 0 bases, leaving 8 bases of the junction unmatched. CDR3 sequence: CASSEALRDRGGGYTF. The CDR3 DNA sequence: TGTGCCAGCAGTGAAGCGCTCCGGGACAGGGGCGGTGGCTACACCTTC. The full variable domain, in which reference TRBV2 and TRBJ1-2 provide the parts outside the CDR3, is EPEVTQTPSHQVTQMGQEVILRCVPISNHLYFYWYRQILGQKVEFLVSFYNNEISEKSEIFDDQFSVERPDGSNFTLKIRSTKLEDSAMYFCASSEALRDRGGGYTFGSGTRLTVV.

This chain joins TRBV6-1 and TRBJ1-2, with D unclear. The CDR3 loop spans 16 amino acids. The V and J ends lost 0 bases and 4 bases respectively, with 15 bases between them. Germline loops: CDR1 MNHNS, CDR2 SASEGT. CDR3 sequence reads: CASSEAPRLTRYGYTF. As DNA, the CDR3 is TGTGCCAGCAGTGAAGCGCCAAGATTAACACGCTATGGCTACACCTTC.

CDR3 residues: CASRVAGGPDEQFF. For the CDR3, the DNA is TGTGCCAGCAGAGTAGCGGGAGGGCCGGATGAGCAGTTCTTC. This chain joins TRBV6-5 and TRBJ2-1; TRBD2 matches 11 bases. V trimming: 6 bases; J trimming: 8 bases; junction bases outside the gene matches: 6. This CDR3 spans 14 amino acids. The germline gives CDR1 MNHEY, CDR2 SVGAGI.

This chain joins TRBV28 and TRBJ2-1; 7 bases fit TRBD2. V shed 4 bases, J shed 0 bases, and the junction held 9 bases outside the gene matches. The germline V gene has CDR1 MDHEN and CDR2 SYDVKM. CDR3 length equals 17 residues. In DNA, the CDR3 is TGTGCCAGCAGTTCCCCTTCGCTAGCGGCCTCCTACAATGAGCAGTTCTTC. It yields the protein CASSSPSLAASYNEQFF.

The chain's CDR3 is CASSQDSVIGVRRGYGYTF. The CDR3 DNA is TGTGCCAGCAGCCAAGATTCGGTCATCGGGGTCCGGCGAGGGTATGGCTACACCTTC. J is TRBJ1-2 and V is TRBV4-2; D call uncertain. The CDR3 loop spans 19 amino acids. Germline V gives CDR1 LGHNA, CDR2 YNFKEQ. Trimming removed 0 bases at V and 5 bases at J, with 25 bases between.

V gene TRBV6-5 combines with J gene TRBJ2-1; D call uncertain. The germline V gene encodes CDR1 MNHEY and CDR2 SVGAGI. The CDR3 is made up of 12 amino acids. Trimming left V 7 bases short and J 8 bases short, with 12 bases between. The CDR3 protein is CASTRGDDEQFF. DNA for the CDR3: TGTGCCAGCACCCGCGGTGATGATGAGCAGTTCTTC.

The V and J genes are TRBV25-1 and TRBJ1-1; D gene ambiguous. The CDR3 contains 13 residues. From germline, CDR1 is MGHDK and CDR2 SYGVNS. Between the trimmed V and J ends, which lost 2 bases and 3 bases, there was a span of 7 bases. CDR3 residues: CASSEAGYTEAFF. The CDR3 DNA reads as TGTGCCAGCAGTGAAGCAGGCTACACTGAAGCTTTCTTT.

The V gene is TRBV6-1, the J gene TRBJ2-5; D is possibly TRBD1 (6 bases). The end of the DNA aligns better with TRBJ2-7, so the J call may be wrong. This CDR3 is 16 amino acids long. Per germline, CDR1 MNHNS and CDR2 SASEGT. The CDR3 DNA reads as TGTGCCAGCAGTGGAGGATGGACAGAATTCTCCTACGAGCAGTACTTC. Translating gives CASSGGWTEFSYEQYF.

CDR3 bases: TGTGCCAGCAGCCAAGCGGGACAGGGTCCTGAAGCTTTCTTT. Protein: CASSQAGQGPEAFF. J is TRBJ1-1 and V is TRBV14; the match to TRBD1 covers 9 bases. The CDR3 has 14 amino acids. J gave up 6 bases and V 1 base, and 3 bases lay outside the gene matches. The germline V gene has CDR1 SGHDN and CDR2 FVKESK.

This chain links TRBV5-6 with TRBJ1-1; D remains unclear. Between the trimmed V and J ends, which lost 4 bases and 11 bases, there was a span of 21 bases. The CDR3 has 14 residues. Germline CDR1 SGHDT, CDR2 YYEEEE. CDR3 residues: CASSPPGSIHYAFF. CDR3 nucleotide sequence: TGTGCCAGCAGCCCGCCGGGATCAATTCATTACGCTTTCTTT. Supplemented by reference TRBV5-6 and TRBJ1-1, the full variable domain reads DAGVTQSPTHLIKTRGQQVTLRCSPKSGHDTVSWYQQALGQGPQFIFQYYEEEERQRGNFPDRFSGHQFPNYSSELNVNALLLGDSALYLCASSPPGSIHYAFFGQGTRLTVV.

The sample holds a few counts of this clone. The J gene is TRBJ1-1, the V gene TRBV6-1; no firm D call. CDR3 length: 15 amino acids. V lost 4 bases and J 1 base, leaving 13 bases between the germline ends. The germline gives CDR1 MNHNS, CDR2 SASEGT. The CDR3 loop reads CASSVHLAENTEAFF. As DNA, the CDR3 is TGTGCCAGCAGTGTCCACCTGGCGGAGAACACTGAAGCTTTCTTT.

The V and J genes are TRBV7-9 and TRBJ1-1, with 7 bases identical to TRBD1. The CDR3 loop spans 13 amino acids. Trimming cost V 5 bases and J 10 bases; bases outside gene matches: 10. Germline V lookup: CDR1 SEHNR, CDR2 FQNEAQ (reference sequence). The CDR3 spells CASSLVRGLGAFF. The CDR3 nucleotides read TGTGCCAGCAGCCTGGTGAGGGGGCTAGGAGCTTTCTTT. Based on the CDR3 plus reference TRBV7-9 and TRBJ1-1, the full variable domain is DTGVSQNPRHKITKRGQNVTFRCDPISEHNRLYWYRQTLGQGPEFLTYFQNEAQLEKSRLLSDRFSAERPKGSFSTLEIQRTEQGDSAMYLCASSLVRGLGAFFGQGTRLTVV.

This clone was recorded once. This chain joins TRBV29-1 and TRBJ2-3; a possible D gene is TRBD2 (6 bases). The CDR3 spans 15 residues. Looked up from germline, CDR1 is SQVTM and CDR2 is ANQGSEA. The V and J ends lost 6 bases and 1 base respectively, with 17 bases between them. The CDR3 nucleotides are TGCAGCGTCACGAGGTTAGCGGTAGGCACAGATACGCAGTATTTT. Translation: CSVTRLAVGTDTQYF.

V usage is TRBV27 and J usage is TRBJ1-2; D call uncertain. The CDR3 spans 15 residues. The germline V gene encodes CDR1 MNHEY and CDR2 SMNVEV (reference sequence). Trimming took off 5 bases at V and 3 bases at J, with 16 bases between the two ends. The CDR3 DNA reads TGTGCCAGCAGTAGCTCCGGGAGAGAAGACTATGGCTACACCTTC. Its protein is CASSSSGREDYGYTF.

This chain connects TRBV28 to TRBJ2-7; 7 bases agree with TRBD1. J gave up 5 bases and V 5 bases, and 12 bases lay outside the gene matches. This CDR3 region has 15 residues. The germline V gene has CDR1 MDHEN and CDR2 SYDVKM. This CDR3 reads CASSPPGRGFHEQYF. CDR3 coding DNA: TGTGCCAGCAGTCCCCCGGGCAGGGGGTTCCACGAGCAGTACTTC.

This chain joins TRBV28 and TRBJ2-7; 8 bases are shared with TRBD1. V lost 6 bases to trimming and J lost 4 bases; unmatched junction nucleotides: 8. Germline V lookup: CDR1 MDHEN, CDR2 SYDVKM. The CDR3 totals 14 residues. CDR3 sequence: CASRSYRGSYEQYF. The CDR3 nucleotides are TGTGCCAGCAGGTCATACAGGGGGAGTTACGAGCAGTACTTC. The full variable domain, its missing parts supplied by reference TRBV28 and TRBJ2-7, is DVKVTQSSRYLVKRTGEKVFLECVQDMDHENMFWYRQDPGLGLRLIYFSYDVKMKEKGDIPEGYSVSREKKERFSLILESASTNQTSMYLCASRSYRGSYEQYFGPGTRLTVT.

This clone has a single count. The J gene is TRBJ2-5, the V gene TRBV5-1; tentative D call: TRBD1 (5 bases). Germline loops: CDR1 SGHRS, CDR2 YFSETQ. CDR3 size: 15 residues. The V gene lost 3 bases and the J gene lost 2 bases, with 14 bases spanning the gap. CDR3 bases: TGCGCCAGCAGCTCGGGTAGACAGCCTCAAGAGACCCAGTACTTC. Protein: CASSSGRQPQETQYF.

The chain uses TRBV15 and TRBJ2-7; a weak D match, TRBD1 (5 bases). The germline V and J ends were trimmed by 1 base and 3 bases, with 16 bases remaining between them. Germline CDR1 reads LNHNV; CDR2 reads YYDKDF (reference sequence). This CDR3 is 16 amino acids long. The CDR3 coding sequence is TGTGCCACCAGCAGAGGGTTACAGGCGCAATACTACGAGCAGTACTTC. This gives the protein CATSRGLQAQYYEQYF.

The sample holds one count of this clone. An end of the junction does not agree with germline; a read error may underlie this. The J gene is TRBJ2-7, the V gene TRBV27, with 12 bases aligning to TRBD1. The CDR3 spans 16 residues. Germline lookup yields CDR1 MNHEY and CDR2 SMNVEV (reference sequence). The CDR3 coding sequence is TGTGCCTGCAGTTTTAAGGGACAGGGGGCCTCCTACGAGCAGTACTTC. It specifies CACSFKGQGASYEQYF.

The rearrangement links TRBV19 to TRBJ2-7; no definite D call. Germline V gene lookup returns CDR1 LNHDA and CDR2 SQIVND (reference sequence). The CDR3 totals 14 residues. Trimming cost V 7 bases and J 1 base, with 14 bases left between them. CDR3 DNA: TGTGCCAGTAATGAGAACCTCAATTCCTACGAGCAGTACTTC. Encoded protein: CASNENLNSYEQYF.

The CDR3 sequence is CASTPSPGQLTYTF. In nucleotides, the CDR3 is TGTGCCAGCACGCCATCCCCGGGACAGCTCACCTACACCTTC. This chain joins TRBV6-5 and TRBJ1-2; 7 nucleotides agree with TRBD1. CDR3 length: 14 residues. V was clipped by 7 bases and J by 10 bases; unmatched bases: 15. Germline CDR1 MNHEY, CDR2 SVGAGI.

This chain links TRBV6-5 with TRBJ1-3; D remains ambiguous. Germline V lookup: CDR1 MNHEY, CDR2 SVGAGI. The CDR3 sequence is 16 residues long. The ends were cut back, 0 bases at V and 4 bases at J, with 13 bases in the middle. The chain's CDR3 is CASSYSIGRSGNTIYF. Here the CDR3 DNA reads TGTGCCAGCAGTTACTCTATAGGGAGGTCAGGAAACACCATATATTTT.

This chain uses TRBV2 with TRBJ2-6, with D possibly TRBD1 on 5 matching bases. The CDR3 covers 15 residues. The germline V gene has CDR1 SNHLY and CDR2 FYNNEI. Trimming shortened V by 1 base and J by 2 bases, and 6 bases separated the two germline ends. The CDR3 reads CASSEGQPGANVLTF. In DNA form, the CDR3 reads TGTGCCAGCAGTGAAGGACAGCCTGGGGCCAACGTCCTGACTTTC.

This clone has only a few counts. J is TRBJ1-1 and V is TRBV13; D not resolved. The germline V and J ends were trimmed by 5 bases and 6 bases, with 19 bases remaining between them. Germline V gives CDR1 PRHDT, CDR2 FYEKMQ (reference sequence). The CDR3 length is 15 residues. The CDR3 DNA sequence: TGTGCCAGCAGCCCAAGTCTAGGACGCGGGGCTGAAGCTTTCTTT. This sequence encodes CASSPSLGRGAEAFF.

In this sample, this clone turned up once. The CDR3 DNA reads TGTGCCAGCAGCCTGCTAGCGGGAGTGGGAGAGCAGTACTTC. Translating it yields CASSLLAGVGEQYF. The V and J genes are TRBV11-2 and TRBJ2-7; 10 bases are shared with TRBD2. Germline V gives CDR1 SGHAT, CDR2 FQNNGV. The CDR3 contains 14 residues. J was trimmed by 7 bases and V by 5 bases; bases with no gene match: 8.